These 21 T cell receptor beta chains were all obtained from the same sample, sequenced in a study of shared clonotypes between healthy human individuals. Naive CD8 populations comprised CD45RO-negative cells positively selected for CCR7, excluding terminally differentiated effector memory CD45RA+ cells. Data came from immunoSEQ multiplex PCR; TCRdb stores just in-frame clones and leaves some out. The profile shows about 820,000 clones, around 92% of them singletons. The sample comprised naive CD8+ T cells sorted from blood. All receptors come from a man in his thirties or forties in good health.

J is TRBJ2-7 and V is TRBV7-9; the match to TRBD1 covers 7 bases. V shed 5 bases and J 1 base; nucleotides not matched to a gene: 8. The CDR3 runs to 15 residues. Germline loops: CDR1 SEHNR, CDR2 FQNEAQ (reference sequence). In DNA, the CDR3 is TGTGCCAGCAGCCCGTTGGTGACAGGGTCCTACGAGCAGTACTTC. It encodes CASSPLVTGSYEQYF.

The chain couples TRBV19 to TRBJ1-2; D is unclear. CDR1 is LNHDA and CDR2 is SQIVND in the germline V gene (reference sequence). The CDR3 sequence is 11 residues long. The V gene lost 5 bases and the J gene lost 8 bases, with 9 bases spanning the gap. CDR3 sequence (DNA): TGTGCCAGTAGTGTCACCTCCGGCTACACCTTC. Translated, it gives CASSVTSGYTF.

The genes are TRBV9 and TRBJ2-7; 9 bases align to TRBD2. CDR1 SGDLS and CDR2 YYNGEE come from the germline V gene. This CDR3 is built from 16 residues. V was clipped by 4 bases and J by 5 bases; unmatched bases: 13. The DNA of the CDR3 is TGTGCCAGCAGCTCCCTCGCCGGGACTAGCTGGGACGAGCAGTACTTC. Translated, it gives CASSSLAGTSWDEQYF.

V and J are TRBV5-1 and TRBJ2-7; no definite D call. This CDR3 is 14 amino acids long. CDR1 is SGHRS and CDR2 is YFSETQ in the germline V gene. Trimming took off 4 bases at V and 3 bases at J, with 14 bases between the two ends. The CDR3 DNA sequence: TGCGCCAGCAGCGGAACCGGGCCGAACTACGAGCAGTACTTC. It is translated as CASSGTGPNYEQYF.

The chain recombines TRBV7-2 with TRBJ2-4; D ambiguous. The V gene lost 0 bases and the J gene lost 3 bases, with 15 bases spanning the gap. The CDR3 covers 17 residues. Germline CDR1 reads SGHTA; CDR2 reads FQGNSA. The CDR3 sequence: CASSLALPPWGKNIQYF. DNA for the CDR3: TGTGCCAGCAGCTTAGCTTTACCTCCCTGGGGCAAAAACATTCAGTACTTC.

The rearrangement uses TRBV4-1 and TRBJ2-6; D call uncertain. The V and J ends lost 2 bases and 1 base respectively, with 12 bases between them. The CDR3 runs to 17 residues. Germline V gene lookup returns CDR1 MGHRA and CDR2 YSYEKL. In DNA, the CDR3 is TGCGCCAGCAGCCAACACCCAGGTTTATCTGGGGCCAACGTCCTGACTTTC. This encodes CASSQHPGLSGANVLTF.

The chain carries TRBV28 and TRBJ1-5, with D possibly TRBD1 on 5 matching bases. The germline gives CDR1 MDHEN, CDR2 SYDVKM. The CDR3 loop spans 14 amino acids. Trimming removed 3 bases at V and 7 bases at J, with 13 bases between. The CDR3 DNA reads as TGTGCCAGCAGTTTGGGACCGATTACACAGCCCCAGCATTTT. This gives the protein CASSLGPITQPQHF.

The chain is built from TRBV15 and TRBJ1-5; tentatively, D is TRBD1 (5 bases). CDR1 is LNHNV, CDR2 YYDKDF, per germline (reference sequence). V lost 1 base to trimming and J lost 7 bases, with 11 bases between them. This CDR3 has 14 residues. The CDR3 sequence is CATSRGGPGQPQHF. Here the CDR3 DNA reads TGTGCCACCAGCAGAGGGGGCCCTGGACAGCCCCAGCATTTT.

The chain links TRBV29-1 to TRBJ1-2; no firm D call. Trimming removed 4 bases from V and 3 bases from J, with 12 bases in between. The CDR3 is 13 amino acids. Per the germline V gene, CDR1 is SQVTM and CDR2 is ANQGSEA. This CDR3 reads CSVVRVVDYGYTF. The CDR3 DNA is TGCAGCGTTGTCCGGGTGGTGGACTATGGCTACACCTTC.

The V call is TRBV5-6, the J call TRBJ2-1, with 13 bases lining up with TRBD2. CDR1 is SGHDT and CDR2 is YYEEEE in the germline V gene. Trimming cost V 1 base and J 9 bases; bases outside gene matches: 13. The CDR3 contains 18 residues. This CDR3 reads CASSLWVWTSGSRPEQFF. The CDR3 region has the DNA TGTGCCAGCAGCTTGTGGGTGTGGACTAGCGGGAGCAGGCCTGAGCAGTTCTTC.

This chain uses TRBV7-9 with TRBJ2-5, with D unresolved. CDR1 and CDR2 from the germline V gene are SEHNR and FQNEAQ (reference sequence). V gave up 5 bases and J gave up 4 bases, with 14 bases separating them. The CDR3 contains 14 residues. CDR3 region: CASSPARILETQYF. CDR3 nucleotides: TGTGCCAGCAGCCCTGCAAGGATTTTAGAGACCCAGTACTTC.

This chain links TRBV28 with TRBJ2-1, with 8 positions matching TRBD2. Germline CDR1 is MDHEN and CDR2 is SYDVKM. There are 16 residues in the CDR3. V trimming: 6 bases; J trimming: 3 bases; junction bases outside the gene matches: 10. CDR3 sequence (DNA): TGTGCCAGCAGCCGGCTCCCGGGACTAGACTACAATGAGCAGTTCTTC. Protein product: CASSRLPGLDYNEQFF.

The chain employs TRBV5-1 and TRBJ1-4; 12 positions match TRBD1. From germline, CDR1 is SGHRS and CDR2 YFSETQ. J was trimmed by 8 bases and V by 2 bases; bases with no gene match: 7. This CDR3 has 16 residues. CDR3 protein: CASSFIGTGGREKLFF. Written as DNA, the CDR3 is TGCGCCAGCAGCTTTATCGGGACAGGGGGCCGGGAAAAACTGTTTTTT. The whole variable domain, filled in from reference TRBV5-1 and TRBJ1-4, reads KAGVTQTPRYLIKTRGQQVTLSCSPISGHRSVSWYQQTPGQGLQFLFEYFSETQRNKGNFPGRFSGRQFSNSRSEMNVSTLELGDSALYLCASSFIGTGGREKLFFGSGTQLSVL.

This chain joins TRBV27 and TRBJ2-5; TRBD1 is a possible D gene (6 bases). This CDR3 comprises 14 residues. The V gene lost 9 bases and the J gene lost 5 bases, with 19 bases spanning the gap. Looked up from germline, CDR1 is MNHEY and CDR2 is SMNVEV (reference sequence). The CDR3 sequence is CASSGAGYFETQYF. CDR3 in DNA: TGTGCCAGTTCAGGGGCGGGTTATTTTGAGACCCAGTACTTC.

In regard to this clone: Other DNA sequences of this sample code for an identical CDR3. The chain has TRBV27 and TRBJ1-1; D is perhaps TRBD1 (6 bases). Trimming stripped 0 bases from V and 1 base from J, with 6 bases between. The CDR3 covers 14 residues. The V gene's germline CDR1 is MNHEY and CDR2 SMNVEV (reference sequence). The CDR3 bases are TGTGCCAGCAGTTTATCGACAGGGAACACTGAAGCTTTCTTT. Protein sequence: CASSLSTGNTEAFF.

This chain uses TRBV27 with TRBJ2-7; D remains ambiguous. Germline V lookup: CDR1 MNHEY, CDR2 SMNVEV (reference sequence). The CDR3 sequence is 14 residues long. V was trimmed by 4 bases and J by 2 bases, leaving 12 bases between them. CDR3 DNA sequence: TGTGCCAGCAGTTCAAGGGTTTTGGCCTACGAGCAGTACTTC. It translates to CASSSRVLAYEQYF.

DNA for the CDR3: TGTGCCAGCAGCCCGGGTATGTCAGAGGTTAGGATGGGCTATGGCTACACCTTC. Translation gives CASSPGMSEVRMGYGYTF. This chain connects TRBV5-5 to TRBJ1-2; D gene ambiguous. Per germline, CDR1 SGHKS and CDR2 YYEKEE (reference sequence). This CDR3 has 18 amino acids. Deletions cut 4 bases from V and 4 bases from J, with 26 bases between.

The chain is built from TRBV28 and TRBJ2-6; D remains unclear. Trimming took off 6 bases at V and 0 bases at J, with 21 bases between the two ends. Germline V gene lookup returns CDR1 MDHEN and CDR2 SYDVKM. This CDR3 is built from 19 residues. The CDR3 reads CASSPPFPLLSSGANVLTF. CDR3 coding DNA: TGTGCCAGCAGCCCTCCCTTTCCATTACTAAGCTCTGGGGCCAACGTCCTGACTTTC.

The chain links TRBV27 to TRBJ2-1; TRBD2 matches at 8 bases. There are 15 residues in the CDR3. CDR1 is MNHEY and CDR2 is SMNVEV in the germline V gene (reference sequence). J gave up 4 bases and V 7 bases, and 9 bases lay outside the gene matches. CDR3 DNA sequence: TGTGCCAGCACGGTGGGGACTAGGGGTTACAATGAGCAGTTCTTC. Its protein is CASTVGTRGYNEQFF.

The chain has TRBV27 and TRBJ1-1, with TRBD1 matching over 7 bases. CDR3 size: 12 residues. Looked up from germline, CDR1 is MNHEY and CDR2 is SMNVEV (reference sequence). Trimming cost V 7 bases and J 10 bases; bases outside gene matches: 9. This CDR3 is CASTSGGLGAFF. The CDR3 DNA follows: TGTGCCAGCACCTCAGGGGGGTTAGGAGCTTTCTTT.

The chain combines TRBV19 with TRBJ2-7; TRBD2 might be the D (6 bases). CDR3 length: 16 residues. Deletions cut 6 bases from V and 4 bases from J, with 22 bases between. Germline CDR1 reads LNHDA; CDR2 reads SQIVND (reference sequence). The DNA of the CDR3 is TGTGCCAGTAGACTTGACGAGGTCCCTGGGACTTACGAGCAGTACTTC. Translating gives CASRLDEVPGTYEQYF.